This T cell receptor beta chain was retrieved from a study of metastatic and nonmetastatic thyroid tumors. TCRdb re-called clones from the PCR reads using MiXCR. The table has 30,000 to 40,000 clones, about 18% seen once; the top ten hold around 11%. Germline V lookup: CDR1 SGHKS, CDR2 YYEKEE (reference sequence). V lost 2 bases, J lost 0 bases, and 9 bases lay in between. The length of the CDR3 is 15 residues. No patient had received any treatment before thyroid surgery. This clone came up many times. This TCR was sampled from a male donor with papillary thyroid cancer or a benign thyroid nodule (not recorded which). Some clones in this sample may be carry-over from other donors' samples. The sample comprised blood. The chain uses TRBV5-5 and TRBJ1-5; D gene ambiguous. CDR3 DNA sequence: TGTGCCAGCAGCTTTACAACTTATAGCAATCAGCCCCAGCATTTT. Its protein product is CASSFTTYSNQPQHF.